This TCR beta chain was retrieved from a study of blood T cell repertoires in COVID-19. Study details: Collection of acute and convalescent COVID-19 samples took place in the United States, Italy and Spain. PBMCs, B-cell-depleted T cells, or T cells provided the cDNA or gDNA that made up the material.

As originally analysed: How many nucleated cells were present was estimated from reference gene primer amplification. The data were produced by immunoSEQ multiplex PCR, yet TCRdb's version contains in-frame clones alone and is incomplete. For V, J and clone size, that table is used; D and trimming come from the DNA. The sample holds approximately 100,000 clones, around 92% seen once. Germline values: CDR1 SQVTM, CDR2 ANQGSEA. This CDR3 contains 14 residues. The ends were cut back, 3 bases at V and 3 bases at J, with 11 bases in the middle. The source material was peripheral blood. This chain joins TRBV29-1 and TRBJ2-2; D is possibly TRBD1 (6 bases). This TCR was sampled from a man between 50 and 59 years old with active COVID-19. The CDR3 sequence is CSVDPGHYTGELFF. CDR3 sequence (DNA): TGCAGCGTTGATCCGGGACATTACACCGGGGAGCTGTTTTTT.